This T cell receptor beta chain comes out of a study of T cell responses to AZD1222 COVID-19 vaccine. On the study more broadly: Pooling of second doses given at about 4 or about 12 weeks was done.

Study results and limitations: At baseline, seropositivity was found in only a handful of AZD1222 recipients. Sampled repertoires all dated from after the peak T cell response.

The table came from immunoSEQ multiplex PCR; TCRdb's copy has only in-frame clones and leaves some out. The repertoire holds roughly 170,000 clones, with almost 90% as singletons. V lost 4 bases and J lost 3; bases outside the gene matches: 6. The CDR3 length is 15 residues. Germline loops: CDR1 SQVTM, CDR2 ANQGSEA. A word on this clone: Its antigen is currently unknown.

This sequence was found in an adult in good health. The chain carries TRBV29-1 and TRBJ2-1; 10 nucleotides match TRBD2. The sample here was peripheral blood, taken on day 0 of AZD1222 vaccination. CDR3 DNA: TGCAGCGTTGTGAGAGCGGGAGGGATCTACAATGAGCAGTTCTTC. Translated: CSVVRAGGIYNEQFF.